Listed below are T cell receptor beta chains from one sample, sequenced in a study of blood T cell repertoires in COVID-19. Produced via immunoSEQ multiplex PCR; TCRdb's table is partial and in-frame only. The sample carries under 95,000 clones, approximately 82% recorded once. Source material: peripheral blood. These receptor sequences come from a woman older than 75 with acute or convalescent COVID-19. Each CDR3 is given with its conserved first and last residue. D genes are given only for firm matches. Clone size is stated in some rows and not others, as once, few, many or a class when expanded.

V gene	D gene	clone size	J gene	CDR3 protein	CDR3 DNA
TRBV11-1	NA	NA	TRBJ2-3	CASSLVGGDTQYF	TGTGCCAGCAGCTTAGTCGGAGGGGATACGCAGTATTTT
TRBV4-2	TRBD2	NA	TRBJ2-3	CASSQAGGGTDTQYF	TGTGCCAGCAGCCAAGCCGGGGGGGGGACAGATACGCAGTATTTT
TRBV9	NA	NA	TRBJ2-2	CASTRGAGTGELFF	TGTGCCAGCACCCGGGGGGCAGGAACCGGGGAGCTGTTTTTT
TRBV6-4	NA	NA	TRBJ1-2	CASSVAGNYGYTF	TGTGCCAGCAGTGTCGCGGGTAACTATGGCTACACCTTC
TRBV24-1	TRBD1	few	TRBJ2-7	CATRGGQGGEQYF	TGTGCCACCAGGGGCGGACAGGGTGGAGAGCAGTACTTC
TRBV19	NA	NA	TRBJ1-3	CASSIATGSGNTIYF	TGTGCCAGTAGTATAGCGACAGGTTCTGGAAACACCATATATTTT
TRBV18	NA	NA	TRBJ2-5	CASSPRRADREETQYF	TGTGCCAGCTCGCCTCGTAGAGCGGATAGGGAGGAGACCCAGTACTTC
TRBV19	NA	once	TRBJ1-5	CASKPGAGFDNQPQHF	TGTGCCAGTAAACCGGGTGCGGGGTTTGACAATCAGCCCCAGCATTTT
TRBV5-1	NA	NA	TRBJ2-2	CASSLGGVGELFF	TGCGCCAGCAGCTTGGGAGGAGTCGGGGAGCTGTTTTTT
TRBV7-9	TRBD1	few	TRBJ1-5	CASSPQGDPDQPQHF	TGTGCCAGCAGCCCTCAGGGGGACCCTGATCAGCCCCAGCATTTT
TRBV6-5	NA	NA	TRBJ1-1	CASTTSGYTEAFF	TGTGCCAGCACTACCTCAGGTTACACTGAAGCTTTCTTT
TRBV5-1	NA	NA	TRBJ1-2	CASSFNPGASYGYTF	TGCGCCAGCAGTTTCAATCCAGGGGCCAGTTATGGCTACACCTTC
TRBV19	NA	NA	TRBJ1-4	CGKNNRTGGLREKLFF	TGTGGTAAGAACAACAGGACGGGGGGGCTGAGAGAAAAACTGTTTTTT
TRBV7-2	NA	NA	TRBJ2-3	CASSFIGGGSTDTQYF	TGTGCCAGCAGCTTCATCGGGGGTGGAAGCACAGATACGCAGTATTTT
TRBV5-1	TRBD1	NA	TRBJ2-2	CATTLTGMNTGELFF	TGCGCCACCACTTTGACAGGGATGAACACCGGGGAGCTGTTTTTT
TRBV11-2	TRBD1	NA	TRBJ1-6	CASSFGQGGSPLHF	TGTGCCAGCAGCTTCGGACAGGGGGGTTCACCCCTCCACTTT
TRBV12-3/TRBV12-4	NA	NA	TRBJ2-1	CASSLLGGNEQFF	TGTGCCAGCAGCCTACTCGGGGGAAATGAGCAGTTCTTC
TRBV9	TRBD2	NA	TRBJ2-3	CASSVGPSGSTDTQYF	TGTGCCAGCAGCGTCGGCCCTAGCGGGAGTACAGATACGCAGTATTTT
TRBV3-1/TRBV3-2	TRBD1	NA	TRBJ1-2	CASSRSGTGHCTF	TGTGCCAGCAGCCGTTCCGGGACAGGACACTGCACCTTC
TRBV5-1	NA	NA	TRBJ1-5	CASSSTGNQPQHF	TGCGCCAGCAGCTCAACAGGGAATCAGCCCCAGCATTTT
TRBV4-1	NA	NA	TRBJ1-3	CASSQDPRVHGNTIYF	TGCGCCAGCAGCCAAGATCCCAGGGTACACGGAAACACCATATATTTT
TRBV6-5	NA	NA	TRBJ1-1	CASSPDRSPAVF	TGTGCCAGCAGTCCAGACAGGTCCCCCGCCGTCTTT
TRBV6-5	NA	NA	TRBJ2-7	CASSLLQDYEQYF	TGTGCCAGCAGTTTGTTACAGGACTACGAGCAGTACTTC
TRBV9	NA	NA	TRBJ2-1	CASSPKVEGEQFF	TGTGCCAGCAGCCCAAAGGTGGAGGGTGAGCAGTTCTTC
TRBV27	TRBD1	once	TRBJ1-6	CASGRDRGLNSPLHF	TGTGCCAGCGGGAGGGACAGGGGGCTTAATTCACCCCTCCACTTT
TRBV1	NA	NA	TRBJ1-5	CTSSQDHGKRYQPQHF	TGCACCAGCAGCCAAGATCACGGGAAGAGGTATCAGCCCCAGCATTTT
TRBV2	NA	few	TRBJ2-6	CASSVSQGTNVLTF	TGTGCCAGCAGTGTATCGCAGGGTACCAACGTCCTGACTTTC
TRBV5-1	TRBD1	NA	TRBJ1-4	CASSIYPGQGAREKLFF	TGCGCCAGCAGCATTTACCCAGGACAGGGGGCGCGAGAAAAACTGTTTTTT
TRBV7-9	TRBD1	NA	TRBJ2-1	CASSFWGQLNEQFF	TGTGCCAGCAGCTTCTGGGGACAGCTCAATGAGCAGTTCTTC